This passage covers 28 T cell receptor beta chains from one sample sequenced in a study of siplizumab effects on memory and regulatory T cells. Produced via immunoSEQ multiplex PCR; TCRdb's table is partial and in-frame only. The repertoire holds approximately 90,000 clones, with about 94% as singletons. Input material: non-Treg CD4+ T cells sorted from blood. The receptor source for this set is a human donor in good health.

The genes are TRBV29-1 and TRBJ2-5; 11 nucleotides match TRBD1. Germline values: CDR1 SQVTM, CDR2 ANQGSEA. The length of the CDR3 is 14 residues. The trim removed 8 bases at V and 4 bases at J, leaving 9 bases unmatched. In DNA, the CDR3 is TGCAGCACAAAGGAGGGGACAGGGGGAGAGACCCAGTACTTC. Its translation: CSTKEGTGGETQYF.

This clone was counted only a few times. The chain combines TRBV7-6 with TRBJ2-2; tentatively, D is TRBD1 (6 bases). V gave up 5 bases and J gave up 6 bases, with 16 bases separating them. CDR1 SGHVS and CDR2 FNYEAQ come from the germline V gene. This CDR3 region has 15 residues. CDR3 sequence (DNA): TGTGCCAGCAGCCAGAGGAGTAAGGGGGCCGGGGAGCTGTTTTTT. Its translation: CASSQRSKGAGELFF.

The rearrangement uses TRBV5-6 and TRBJ2-1; D perhaps matches TRBD2 (5 bases). Germline CDR1 SGHDT, CDR2 YYEEEE. This CDR3 comprises 13 residues. Trimming left V 6 bases short and J 6 bases short, with 13 bases between. As DNA, the CDR3 is TGTGCCAGCATCGGGTCGGGGTCCAATGAGCAGTTCTTC. It is translated as CASIGSGSNEQFF.

CDR3: CASSPGLAGRVYEQYF. The CDR3 nucleotides read TGTGCCAGCAGCCCCGGACTAGCGGGCCGTGTCTACGAGCAGTACTTC. The chain has TRBV4-2 and TRBJ2-7, with 11 bases aligning to TRBD2. CDR1 LGHNA and CDR2 YNFKEQ come from the germline V gene. The ends lost 4 bases at V and 3 bases at J; junction bases unmatched: 8. This CDR3 contains 16 residues.

The chain carries TRBV11-2 and TRBJ2-5, with D unresolved. The germline gives CDR1 SGHAT, CDR2 FQNNGV. This CDR3 comprises 13 residues. V was pared by 5 bases and J by 5 bases, with 12 bases between. The CDR3 region has the DNA TGTGCCAGCAGCCCATTGCCTGGGGAGACCCAGTACTTC. Residues: CASSPLPGETQYF.

The chain recombines TRBV7-2 with TRBJ1-2; TRBD1 might be the D (6 bases). Trimming removed 6 bases at V and 2 bases at J, with 10 bases between. The CDR3 covers 13 residues. Germline V gene sequence: CDR1 SGHTA, CDR2 FQGNSA. CDR3 sequence: CASSPQGNYGYTF. CDR3 bases: TGTGCCAGCAGTCCACAGGGCAACTATGGCTACACCTTC.

The CDR3 region has the DNA TGCGCCAGCAGCCCGATAGCGGGGGGGAAGGCGGAGACCCAGTACTTC. It encodes CASSPIAGGKAETQYF. This sequence joins TRBV5-1 and TRBJ2-5; 11 bases are a match to TRBD2. CDR1 and CDR2 from the germline V gene are SGHRS and YFSETQ. This CDR3 is 16 amino acids long. V lost 4 bases and J lost 5; bases outside the gene matches: 10. Based on the CDR3 plus reference TRBV5-1 and TRBJ2-5, the full variable domain is KAGVTQTPRYLIKTRGQQVTLSCSPISGHRSVSWYQQTPGQGLQFLFEYFSETQRNKGNFPGRFSGRQFSNSRSEMNVSTLELGDSALYLCASSPIAGGKAETQYFGPGTRLLVL.

The DNA for the CDR3 is TGTGCCAGCAGCTTAATCGGGGCTGCCTCTGGAAACACCATATATTTT. It encodes CASSLIGAASGNTIYF. The genes are TRBV7-6 and TRBJ1-3; D possibly corresponds to TRBD1 (5 bases). The CDR3 is made up of 16 amino acids. V lost 2 bases to trimming and J lost 0 bases, with 11 bases between them. Germline CDR1 is SGHVS and CDR2 is FNYEAQ.

The chain uses TRBV7-2 and TRBJ2-7, with D maybe TRBD2 (6 bases). Germline lookup yields CDR1 SGHTA and CDR2 FQGNSA. The V end lost 2 bases, the J end lost 5 bases, and 16 bases lay between the germline ends. This CDR3 has 15 residues. CDR3 bases: TGTGCCAGCAGCTTAAAATTTGCGGGGATCAACGAGCAGTACTTC. It encodes CASSLKFAGINEQYF.

The V gene is TRBV6-5, the J gene TRBJ2-3, with TRBD1 matching 11 bases. This CDR3 comprises 15 residues. Losses at the gene ends were 0 bases for V and 7 bases for J; bases not matched to a gene: 3. Germline-derived CDR1 and CDR2 are MNHEY and SVGAGI. CDR3 amino acids: CASSYSRDRGYTQYF. The CDR3 DNA follows: TGTGCCAGCAGTTACTCGAGGGACAGGGGGTATACGCAGTATTTT.

V usage is TRBV7-9 and J usage is TRBJ2-5; D is undetermined. The CDR3 consists of 13 residues. With 3 bases removed from V and 5 bases from J, the gap between germline ends came to 10 bases. Germline V CDR1 and CDR2: SEHNR, FQNEAQ (reference sequence). The CDR3 region is CASSFLLAETQYF. CDR3 DNA: TGTGCCAGCAGCTTTTTGCTCGCGGAGACCCAGTACTTC.

DNA for the CDR3: TGTGCCAGCAGTTACGTGCGGGGGGCTAATGAAAAACTGTTTTTT. It translates to CASSYVRGANEKLFF. V gene TRBV6-5 combines with J gene TRBJ1-4; possible D gene TRBD1, 5 bases. Germline loops: CDR1 MNHEY, CDR2 SVGAGI. V gave up 2 bases and J gave up 3 bases, with 10 bases separating them. CDR3 length: 15 amino acids.

This clone showed up just a few times. V is TRBV7-8 and J is TRBJ2-7; D call uncertain. Trimming pared 0 bases from V and 2 bases from J, leaving 5 bases between. The CDR3 sequence is 13 residues long. Germline-derived CDR1 and CDR2 are SGHVS and FQNEAQ. The CDR3 reads CASSLAATYEQYF. The CDR3 nucleotides read TGTGCCAGCAGCTTAGCTGCTACCTACGAGCAGTACTTC.

The V gene is TRBV7-9, the J gene TRBJ2-5; no firm D call. The germline V gene encodes CDR1 SEHNR and CDR2 FQNEAQ (reference sequence). V shed 2 bases and J shed 2 bases, with 6 bases lying between them. The CDR3 extends over 13 amino acids. CDR3 amino acids: CASSLSGQETQYF. The DNA for the CDR3 is TGTGCCAGCAGCTTAAGTGGTCAAGAGACCCAGTACTTC.

The V gene is TRBV6-1, the J gene TRBJ2-5; weak D call: TRBD2 (5 bases). Deletions cut 4 bases from V and 5 bases from J, with 17 bases between. Germline CDR1 and CDR2: MNHNS and SASEGT. The CDR3 is 15 amino acids. The CDR3 reads CASSAARASGETQYF. The CDR3, as DNA: TGTGCCAGCAGTGCGGCGAGGGCCTCGGGGGAGACCCAGTACTTC.

The gene calls are TRBV2 and TRBJ2-3, with a weak D call TRBD2 (5 bases). The V end lost 7 bases, the J end lost 2 bases, and 10 bases lay between the germline ends. CDR1 and CDR2 from the germline V gene are SNHLY and FYNNEI. The CDR3 is 13 amino acids. CDR3 nucleotides: TGTGCCAGCACCAGCGGAGACACAGATACGCAGTATTTT. As protein: CASTSGDTDTQYF.

V usage is TRBV5-4 and J usage is TRBJ2-7, with 12 bases matching TRBD1. This CDR3 is built from 16 residues. Germline CDR1 SGHNT, CDR2 YYREEE (reference sequence). J was trimmed by 3 bases and V by 3 bases; bases with no gene match: 7. CDR3 sequence: CASSSAGTGGIYEQYF. The CDR3 nucleotides read TGTGCCAGCAGCTCCGCCGGGACAGGGGGCATCTACGAGCAGTACTTC.

Worth noting for this clone: One end of the junction is discordant with germline, which a read error may explain. This sequence joins TRBV7-7 and TRBJ2-2, with a tentative D call TRBD1 (6 bases). CDR3 length: 20 residues. CDR1 is SSHAT, CDR2 FNYEAQ, per germline (reference sequence). The DNA for the CDR3 is TGTGCTAGCAGCTTAGAGAGAGGGGGTACCCTATACCCGAACACCGGGGAGCTGTTTTTT. It specifies CASSLERGGTLYPNTGELFF.

This clone was recorded a few times. The chain links TRBV2 to TRBJ1-1; D remains ambiguous. V was shortened by 8 bases and J by 1 base, with 8 bases between the two germline ends. This CDR3 has 12 amino acids. The germline V gene has CDR1 SNHLY and CDR2 FYNNEI. DNA for the CDR3: TGTGCCAGCGCACCCGGGAACACTGAAGCTTTCTTT. Amino acids: CASAPGNTEAFF.

The chain uses TRBV5-1 and TRBJ2-3; D could derive from TRBD1 or TRBD2 (5 bases each). V lost 4 bases and J 0 bases, leaving 15 bases between the germline ends. CDR3 size: 16 residues. Germline lookup yields CDR1 SGHRS and CDR2 YFSETQ. CDR3 sequence: CASSGNPGASTDTQYF. The CDR3 DNA reads TGCGCCAGCAGCGGGAATCCCGGGGCTAGCACAGATACGCAGTATTTT. Variable domain in full (rest from reference TRBV5-1 and TRBJ2-3): KAGVTQTPRYLIKTRGQQVTLSCSPISGHRSVSWYQQTPGQGLQFLFEYFSETQRNKGNFPGRFSGRQFSNSRSEMNVSTLELGDSALYLCASSGNPGASTDTQYFGPGTRLTVL.

The chain couples TRBV30 to TRBJ2-5; 7 bases are a match to TRBD2. Germline V gene lookup returns CDR1 GTSNPN and CDR2 SVGIG (reference sequence). The V gene end was trimmed by 2 bases and the J gene end by 5 bases; junction bases not matched to a gene: 8. This CDR3 is built from 14 residues. CDR3 DNA: TGTGCCTGGAGTACTCTCGGGGGAGGGGAGACCCAGTACTTC. Its translation is CAWSTLGGGETQYF.

This chain links TRBV18 with TRBJ2-3, with TRBD2 matching 15 bases. There are 17 residues in the CDR3. The ends lost 3 bases at V and 0 bases at J; junction bases unmatched: 1. Looked up from germline, CDR1 is KGHSH and CDR2 is LQKENI. The CDR3 DNA follows: TGTGCCAGCTCACCGGGACTAGCGGGGGGTAGCACAGATACGCAGTATTTT. It is translated as CASSPGLAGGSTDTQYF.

The chain carries TRBV7-9 and TRBJ1-1; 7 bases fit TRBD1. V shed 3 bases, J shed 5 bases, and the junction held 3 bases outside the gene matches. Germline CDR1 is SEHNR and CDR2 is FQNEAQ (reference sequence). The CDR3 is made up of 13 amino acids. DNA of the CDR3: TGTGCCAGCAGCTTCGACAGGGCTACTGAAGCTTTCTTT. Protein: CASSFDRATEAFF. The whole variable domain, filled in from reference TRBV7-9 and TRBJ1-1, reads DTGVSQNPRHKITKRGQNVTFRCDPISEHNRLYWYRQTLGQGPEFLTYFQNEAQLEKSRLLSDRFSAERPKGSFSTLEIQRTEQGDSAMYLCASSFDRATEAFFGQGTRLTVV.

On this clone: One junction end does not reproduce the germline sequence, and a read error may be involved. The rearrangement links TRBV29-1 to TRBJ2-5; tentatively, D is TRBD1 (6 bases). Germline V gene data show CDR1 as SQVTM and CDR2 as ANQGSEA. The CDR3 is 12 amino acids. CDR3 in amino acids: CSVAPGQEAQYF. In DNA form, the CDR3 reads TGCAGCGTTGCCCCGGGACAAGAGGCCCAGTACTTC.

This chain connects TRBV4-3 to TRBJ2-7, with 12 bases identical to TRBD2. This CDR3 has 16 residues. Losses at the gene ends were 2 bases for V and 2 bases for J; bases not matched to a gene: 4. CDR1 and CDR2 (germline): LGHNA, YSLEER. The CDR3 sequence is CASSQILAGGTYEQYF. The CDR3 DNA reads as TGCGCCAGCAGCCAAATTCTAGCGGGAGGGACCTACGAGCAGTACTTC.

This chain connects TRBV25-1 to TRBJ1-2; D not resolved. CDR3 length equals 12 residues. Germline loops: CDR1 MGHDK, CDR2 SYGVNS. Trimming cost V 6 bases and J 1 base, with 6 bases left between them. The CDR3 sequence: CASRGNNYGYTF. DNA of the CDR3: TGTGCCAGCAGGGGTAATAACTATGGCTACACCTTC.

The V call is TRBV11-2, the J call TRBJ1-6; D perhaps matches TRBD1 (5 bases). The germline CDR1 and CDR2 sequences are SGHAT and FQNNGV. CDR3 length: 15 residues. Between the trimmed V and J ends, which lost 5 bases and 5 bases, there was a span of 13 bases. The CDR3: CASSPRGQNNSPLHF. The DNA of the CDR3 is TGTGCCAGCAGCCCCCGCGGACAAAATAATTCACCCCTCCACTTT.

This sequence joins TRBV6-5 and TRBJ2-1; a weak D match, TRBD2 (6 bases). The CDR3 consists of 15 residues. The V end lost 6 bases, the J end lost 6 bases, and 18 bases lay between the germline ends. CDR1 and CDR2 (germline): MNHEY, SVGAGI. The DNA of the CDR3 is TGTGCCAGCAGGCACACCGCGGGGCGGTTCAATGAGCAGTTCTTC. This sequence encodes CASRHTAGRFNEQFF.